The 30 T cell receptor beta chains given below trace back to one sample, sequenced in a study of T cell repertoires in cytomegalovirus infection. TCRdb independently ran MiXCR on the reads; one entry per CDR3 protein. The table lists around 740,000 distinct CDR3 sequences, 35% to 40% of them singletons, with roughly 2.9% in the top ten. Sequences were obtained from PBMCs. Every receptor here comes from a human donor in good health (CMV status not recorded). Some clones in this sample may be carry-over from other donors' samples.

The V call is TRBV5-4, the J call TRBJ2-4; tentatively, D is TRBD1 or TRBD2 (5 bases each). The CDR3 length is 15 residues. Germline-derived CDR1 and CDR2 are SGHNT and YYREEE (reference sequence). Trimming removed 1 base at V and 6 bases at J, with 14 bases between. CDR3 amino acids: CASSLYGEGTNIQYF. The CDR3 nucleotides are TGTGCCAGCAGCTTGTACGGGGAAGGGACAAACATTCAGTACTTC. The complete variable domain, with remaining parts taken from reference TRBV5-4 and TRBJ2-4, reads ETGVTQSPTHLIKTRGQQVTLRCSSQSGHNTVSWYQQALGQGPQFIFQYYREEENGRGNFPPRFSGLQFPNYSSELNVNALELDDSALYLCASSLYGEGTNIQYFGAGTRLSVL.

Concerning this clonotype itself: This CDR3 is missing its conserved last phenylalanine or tryptophan, likely due to a read error. The gene calls are TRBV5-5 and TRBJ2-2; D is unresolved. The CDR3 sequence is 16 residues long. Germline CDR1 reads SGHKS; CDR2 reads YYEKEE (reference sequence). V was shortened by 4 bases and J by 0 bases, with 13 bases between the two germline ends. In DNA, the CDR3 is TGTGCCAGCAGCCCTGGCGCCGTAGCGAACACCGGGGAGCTGTTTTTG. Amino acid sequence: CASSPGAVANTGELFL.

This clonotype was detected ten times or more. The genes are TRBV7-2 and TRBJ2-1, with TRBD2 as a possible D gene (6 bases). The V gene lost 4 bases and the J gene lost 4 bases, with 17 bases spanning the gap. Germline CDR1 SGHTA, CDR2 FQGNSA. The CDR3 length is 16 residues. In nucleotides, the CDR3 is TGTGCCAGCAGCTCATCCGGGACTTTTCCTTACAATGAGCAGTTCTTC. Protein product: CASSSSGTFPYNEQFF.

This clonotype occurred a few times. The chain couples TRBV7-6 to TRBJ1-2; D is ambiguous. CDR3 length equals 17 residues. V was shortened by 5 bases and J by 0 bases, with 19 bases between the two germline ends. Looked up from germline, CDR1 is SGHVS and CDR2 is FNYEAQ. The CDR3 bases are TGTGCCAGCAGCCCCATCGGCTCTCCTGATCCTAACTATGGCTACACCTTC. Translation: CASSPIGSPDPNYGYTF.

This clonotype was observed at least ten times. The chain combines TRBV7-8 with TRBJ2-3; 8 bases are a match to TRBD2. Per germline, CDR1 SGHVS and CDR2 FQNEAQ. Trimming removed 5 bases from V and 1 base from J; junction bases left unmatched: 8. This CDR3 is built from 16 residues. The CDR3 loop is CASSPPQRGRTDTQYF. CDR3 nucleotides: TGTGCCAGCAGCCCGCCCCAGCGGGGGCGCACAGATACGCAGTATTTT. The full variable domain, its missing parts supplied by reference TRBV7-8 and TRBJ2-3, is GAGVSQSPRYKVAKRGQDVALRCDPISGHVSLFWYQQALGQGPEFLTYFQNEAQLDKSGLPSDRFFAERPEGSVSTLKIQRTQQEDSAVYLCASSPPQRGRTDTQYFGPGTRLTVL.

The V gene is TRBV6-5, the J gene TRBJ1-1, with 9 bases matching TRBD1. With V trimmed by 5 bases and J by 1 base, 14 bases remained unmatched. The CDR3 extends over 18 amino acids. In germline, CDR1 is MNHEY, CDR2 SVGAGI. As DNA, the CDR3 is TGTGCCAGCAGTATGACAGGGGGGGGGTTGGGGGCGAACACTGAAGCTTTCTTT. Translated: CASSMTGGGLGANTEAFF.

This clonotype came up a few times. V is TRBV30 and J is TRBJ1-1, with D possibly TRBD1 on 6 matching bases. CDR1 is GTSNPN, CDR2 SVGIG, per germline (reference sequence). V lost 2 bases and J 8 bases, leaving 9 bases between the germline ends. This CDR3 spans 11 amino acids. DNA of the CDR3: TGTGCCTGGAGTTCGGGGGCAGAAGCTTTCTTT. This sequence encodes CAWSSGAEAFF.

There are a few counts of this clonotype. This sequence joins TRBV20-1 and TRBJ2-5; TRBD2 aligns across 11 bases. V lost 4 bases to trimming and J lost 2 bases; unmatched junction nucleotides: 15. This CDR3 is 18 amino acids long. The V gene's germline CDR1 is DFQATT and CDR2 SNEGSKA (reference sequence). The CDR3, as DNA: TGCAGTGCTATCGGCACATCGGGGCTAGCGGGGGGACAAGAGACCCAGTACTTC. Residues: CSAIGTSGLAGGQETQYF.

The rearrangement links TRBV28 to TRBJ1-1, with D unclear. This CDR3 is built from 13 residues. Trimming shortened V by 6 bases and J by 6 bases, and 14 bases separated the two germline ends. Germline values: CDR1 MDHEN, CDR2 SYDVKM. The CDR3 DNA reads as TGTGCCAGCAGCCCCCCCGGGAGGGCTGAAGCTTTCTTT. This encodes CASSPPGRAEAFF.

With regard to this clonotype: Without the conserved terminal phenylalanine or tryptophan, this CDR3 likely stems from a read error. The chain joins TRBV7-3 to TRBJ2-1; 9 bases line up with TRBD2. The trim removed 5 bases at V and 5 bases at J, leaving 7 bases unmatched. This CDR3 contains 15 residues. In germline, CDR1 is SGHTA, CDR2 FQGTGA. The CDR3 protein is CASSLGLASHNEQFL. CDR3 DNA: TGTGCCAGCAGCCTGGGACTAGCCAGTCACAATGAGCAGTTCCTC.

A few counts support this clonotype. The V and J genes are TRBV27 and TRBJ1-5; D unresolved. CDR3 length: 15 residues. Germline assignment: CDR1 MNHEY and CDR2 SMNVEV (reference sequence). The V and J ends lost 1 base and 0 bases respectively, with 7 bases between them. For the CDR3, the DNA is TGTGCCAGCAGTTTATTTCCGGGTAGCAATCAGCCCCAGCATTTT. Translation: CASSLFPGSNQPQHF.

V and J are TRBV24-1 and TRBJ2-7, with D perhaps TRBD1 (6 bases). The CDR3 is made up of 15 amino acids. The germline V gene encodes CDR1 KGHDR and CDR2 SFDVKD. With 3 bases removed from V and 3 bases from J, the gap between germline ends came to 14 bases. The CDR3 DNA is TGTGCCACCAGTGATCCTAGGGGACAAGACTACGAGCAGTACTTC. This sequence encodes CATSDPRGQDYEQYF.

This clonotype was seen ten or more times. The chain is built from TRBV7-8 and TRBJ2-1; 11 positions agree with TRBD2. The CDR3 runs to 18 residues. Germline V gene lookup returns CDR1 SGHVS and CDR2 FQNEAQ. V was clipped by 7 bases and J by 1 base; unmatched bases: 12. The CDR3 DNA reads TGTGCCAGCATCAGAGGAGAGGGACTAGCGGATTCCTACAATGAGCAGTTCTTC. Its translation: CASIRGEGLADSYNEQFF.

Remarks on this clonotype: With a much larger clone just one base away, this may be a read error. No conserved phenylalanine or tryptophan is present at the end of the CDR3, so a read error is the likely explanation. The chain joins TRBV7-2 to TRBJ2-1; D is ambiguous. Germline CDR1 and CDR2: SGHTA and FQGNSA. The CDR3 loop spans 13 amino acids. V was cut by 0 bases and J by 6 bases, with 6 bases left in between. The CDR3 loop reads CASSLAFSNEQFL. The CDR3 nucleotides are TGTGCCAGCAGCTTAGCATTCAGCAATGAGCAGTTCTTA.

The sample holds many counts of this clonotype. This rearrangement joins TRBV7-8 to TRBJ1-1; maybe TRBD1 (5 bases). The CDR3 contains 14 residues. Germline lookup yields CDR1 SGHVS and CDR2 FQNEAQ. Trimming removed 0 bases at V and 10 bases at J, with 15 bases between. CDR3 DNA sequence: TGTGCCAGCAGCTTAGCGTACGAGGCAAGGGGAGCTTTCTTT. Translated, it gives CASSLAYEARGAFF.

The chain joins TRBV5-1 to TRBJ2-6; D gene unclear. Germline CDR1 reads SGHRS; CDR2 reads YFSETQ. V was clipped by 1 base and J by 4 bases, with 12 bases between them. The CDR3 is 16 residues long. CDR3 nucleotides: TGCGCCAGCAGCTTGTACTTAGGGTTCGGGGCCAACGTCCTGACTTTC. It translates to CASSLYLGFGANVLTF. Looking up the rest from reference TRBV5-1 and TRBJ2-6 gives the full variable domain: KAGVTQTPRYLIKTRGQQVTLSCSPISGHRSVSWYQQTPGQGLQFLFEYFSETQRNKGNFPGRFSGRQFSNSRSEMNVSTLELGDSALYLCASSLYLGFGANVLTFGAGSRLTVL.

The chain is built from TRBV5-4 and TRBJ2-1; 15 nucleotides align to TRBD2. CDR1 is SGHNT and CDR2 is YYREEE in the germline V gene (reference sequence). Trimming took 4 bases from V and 9 from J; bases not matched to a gene: 14. The CDR3 contains 18 residues. The CDR3 spells CASSPLTGTSGRRSEQFF. The CDR3 DNA reads as TGTGCCAGCAGCCCGTTAACCGGGACTAGCGGGAGGAGGAGTGAGCAGTTCTTC.

The chain combines TRBV4-2 with TRBJ1-2; D call uncertain. Per germline, CDR1 LGHNA and CDR2 YNFKEQ. Deletions cut 2 bases from V and 6 bases from J, with 10 bases between. The CDR3 consists of 13 residues. The CDR3 here is CASSQSEVHGYTF. The CDR3 bases are TGTGCCAGCAGCCAAAGTGAGGTGCATGGCTACACCTTC.

This chain uses TRBV5-1 with TRBJ2-1; 10 bases line up with TRBD1. Germline lookup yields CDR1 SGHRS and CDR2 YFSETQ. The CDR3 length is 13 residues. V was clipped by 7 bases and J by 9 bases; unmatched bases: 7. CDR3 nucleotides: TGCGCCAGCCGGGAGACAGGGGGCACTGAGCAGTTCTTC. Its translation is CASRETGGTEQFF.

This chain connects TRBV6-6 to TRBJ2-5; possibly TRBD1 or TRBD2 for D (6 bases each). Germline loops: CDR1 MNHNY, CDR2 SVGAGI (reference sequence). This CDR3 is built from 17 residues. Trimming took 9 bases from V and 3 from J, leaving 26 bases between them. CDR3 nucleotide sequence: TGTGCCAGAAGTGGGACAATCCGGGGGTCAGGAAAAGAGACCCAGTACTTC. Translated, it gives CARSGTIRGSGKETQYF.

Ten or more counts support this clonotype. The gene calls are TRBV7-9 and TRBJ2-1, with 7 bases that match TRBD2. This CDR3 contains 13 residues. V shed 2 bases, J shed 9 bases, and the junction held 4 bases outside the gene matches. Germline V gives CDR1 SEHNR, CDR2 FQNEAQ (reference sequence). This chain's CDR3 is CASSLSGEGEQFF. The CDR3 region has the DNA TGTGCCAGCAGCTTAAGCGGGGAGGGTGAGCAGTTCTTC.

In its sample, this clonotype was seen a few times. The chain couples TRBV6-8 to TRBJ2-6, with D perhaps assigned TRBD1 or TRBD2 (5 bases each). The CDR3 loop spans 18 amino acids. Germline assignment: CDR1 MNHGY and CDR2 SAAAGT. The germline V and J ends were trimmed by 0 bases and 0 bases, with 12 bases remaining between them. The CDR3 is CASSYSRRESSGANVLTF. The CDR3 nucleotides are TGTGCCAGCAGTTACTCTCGCAGGGAGTCCTCTGGGGCCAACGTCCTGACTTTC.

The V gene is TRBV7-6, the J gene TRBJ1-2; the match to TRBD1 covers 7 bases. Germline V lookup: CDR1 SGHVS, CDR2 FNYEAQ. V shed 7 bases, J shed 7 bases, and the junction held 9 bases outside the gene matches. The CDR3 is 13 residues long. The CDR3 DNA follows: TGTGCCAGCACCACTGAGGGGGCGCCTGGCTACACCTTC. Its translation: CASTTEGAPGYTF.

The count of this clonotype is one. The chain uses TRBV10-3 and TRBJ2-1; the D gene could be TRBD1 or TRBD2 (6 bases each). CDR1 is ENHRY and CDR2 is SYGVKD in the germline V gene. This CDR3 region has 12 residues. The V gene lost 9 bases and the J gene lost 15 bases, with 21 bases spanning the gap. The CDR3 sequence is CAIPTRLEGGFF. DNA of the CDR3: TGTGCCATTCCTACCCGACTGGAGGGGGGGTTCTTC.

The J gene is TRBJ2-2, the V gene TRBV2; D is tentatively TRBD1 or TRBD2 (5 bases each). Deletions cut 8 bases from V and 1 base from J, with 11 bases between. The CDR3 totals 14 residues. Germline V gives CDR1 SNHLY, CDR2 FYNNEI. CDR3 in amino acids: CASQGEGNTGELFF. In DNA, the CDR3 is TGTGCCAGCCAGGGCGAGGGGAACACCGGGGAGCTGTTTTTT.

V and J are TRBV7-9 and TRBJ1-5; D is perhaps TRBD1 (6 bases). Germline loops: CDR1 SEHNR, CDR2 FQNEAQ (reference sequence). The CDR3 has 13 residues. The V end lost 6 bases, the J end lost 5 bases, and 11 bases lay between the germline ends. The CDR3 region has the DNA TGTGCCAGCAGTTCACAGGGTTATCAGCCCCAGCATTTT. This translates into CASSSQGYQPQHF.

The V call is TRBV11-1, the J call TRBJ1-1, with unresolved D. The CDR3 loop spans 11 amino acids. The V end was cut by 4 bases, the J end by 10 bases, with 10 bases between. CDR1 is SGHAT, CDR2 FQDESV, per germline (reference sequence). The CDR3: CASSSWTGAFF. Here the CDR3 DNA reads TGTGCCAGCAGCTCATGGACCGGAGCTTTCTTT.

This clonotype was observed many times. The rearrangement joins TRBV7-8 to TRBJ2-1, with TRBD2 matching 7 bases. The CDR3 is 15 amino acids. The germline CDR1 and CDR2 sequences are SGHVS and FQNEAQ. J lost 0 bases, V lost 9 bases, and 8 bases had no gene match. As DNA, the CDR3 is TGTGCCAGTACGGAAGCGGGAAGCTCCTACAATGAGCAGTTCTTC. Translation gives CASTEAGSSYNEQFF. The variable domain in full, with the rest retrieved from reference TRBV7-8 and TRBJ2-1, is GAGVSQSPRYKVAKRGQDVALRCDPISGHVSLFWYQQALGQGPEFLTYFQNEAQLDKSGLPSDRFFAERPEGSVSTLKIQRTQQEDSAVYLCASTEAGSSYNEQFFGPGTRLTVL.

The rearrangement uses TRBV7-9 and TRBJ2-4, with TRBD2 matching 10 bases. Germline-derived CDR1 and CDR2 are SEHNR and FQNEAQ (reference sequence). The V and J ends lost 5 bases and 9 bases, in that order; junction bases with no gene match: 7. CDR3 length: 14 residues. CDR3 in amino acids: CASSRTGTSVIQYF. CDR3 nucleotide sequence: TGTGCCAGCAGCCGCACCGGGACTAGCGTCATTCAGTACTTC.

With respect to this clonotype: At one end, the junction sequence differs from germline, possibly due to a read error. The chain employs TRBV7-2 and TRBJ2-5; D unresolved. Germline CDR1 SGHTA, CDR2 FQGNSA. This CDR3 is 14 amino acids long. The CDR3 DNA reads as TGTGCTAGCAGCTTTAAAATAGGGCGGGAGACCCAGTACTTC. Residues: CASSFKIGRETQYF.